This paragraph reports one TCR beta chain. All enrollees were roughly 18 to 89 years old and from roughly 26 US areas. Germline V lookup: CDR1 SEHNR, CDR2 FQNEAQ (reference sequence). The CDR3 consists of 16 residues. Trimming stripped 5 bases from V and 2 bases from J, with 17 bases between. The record originates from a study of blood T cell repertoires in COVID-19. Study at large: The analysed material was cDNA or gDNA that came from T cells, B-cell-depleted T cells, or PBMCs.

Profiling relied on immunoSEQ multiplex PCR, and the TCRdb table lists in-frame clones only, not all of them. Of 120,000 to 150,000 clones listed, less than 85% were seen once; the top ten hold 1.5% to 2%. The J gene is TRBJ2-3, the V gene TRBV7-9, with a tentative D call TRBD2 (5 bases). The receptor was derived from a woman younger than 35 who had been exposed to COVID-19. Material for sequencing was PBMCs or T cells enriched from blood (not recorded which). This CDR3 is CASSPMGAPTTDTQYF. The CDR3 DNA is TGTGCCAGCAGCCCTATGGGAGCGCCTACCACAGATACGCAGTATTTT.